The 8 T cell receptor beta chains given below trace back to one sample, sequenced in a study of blood T cell repertoires in COVID-19. TCRdb keeps only in-frame clones here, not all; method: immunoSEQ multiplex PCR. The table records about 70,000 clones, around 80% of them present only once. The source material was peripheral blood. Receptors originate from a man aged 80 or over with acute or convalescent COVID-19.

This chain joins TRBV6-5 and TRBJ2-1; 8 bases are a match to TRBD2. CDR1 MNHEY and CDR2 SVGAGI come from the germline V gene. The CDR3 contains 15 residues. V dropped 6 bases and J dropped 8; count of bases not matched to a gene: 12. CDR3 loop: CASSVYAGGAYEQFF. CDR3 nucleotides: TGTGCCAGCAGCGTATACGCGGGAGGTGCCTATGAGCAGTTCTTC.

The table lists this clone with a count of one. The gene calls are TRBV10-1 and TRBJ1-5, with a possible D match to TRBD1 (5 bases). This CDR3 spans 19 amino acids. V was cut by 6 bases and J by 0 bases, with 24 bases left in between. Germline assignment: CDR1 WNHNN and CDR2 SYGVQD (reference sequence). The CDR3 DNA follows: TGCGCCAGCAGGATAACTACAACGGGGGTCACTTATAGCAATCAGCCCCAGCATTTT. Its protein is CASRITTTGVTYSNQPQHF.

The table lists this clone with a few counts. The chain recombines TRBV7-3 with TRBJ2-7; D not certain. CDR1 SGHTA and CDR2 FQGTGA come from the germline V gene. The V end was cut by 0 bases, the J end by 7 bases, with 13 bases between. The CDR3 sequence is 14 residues long. In DNA, the CDR3 is TGTGCCAGCAGCTTAACGGTCGGATCGAGGGAGCAGTACTTC. Protein: CASSLTVGSREQYF.

This chain uses TRBV6-5 with TRBJ1-2; D is unresolved. Germline-derived CDR1 and CDR2 are MNHEY and SVGAGI. This CDR3 is 14 amino acids long. The V and J ends lost 8 bases and 4 bases respectively, with 17 bases between them. CDR3 sequence (DNA): TGTGCCAGCTATCCCGGCAGGCCCAGCTATGGCTACACCTTC. This encodes CASYPGRPSYGYTF.

This clone was picked up one time. The chain joins TRBV9 to TRBJ2-7; D is possibly TRBD2 (7 bases). The CDR3 runs 16 residues. V was shortened by 0 bases and J by 3 bases, with 16 bases between the two germline ends. Germline V lookup: CDR1 SGDLS, CDR2 YYNGEE. CDR3 nucleotide sequence: TGTGCCAGCAGCGTAGGGGGGGGCACCCCTTACTACGAGCAGTACTTC. It is translated as CASSVGGGTPYYEQYF.

This clone was counted only a few times. An end of the junction does not agree with germline; a read error may underlie this. The V and J genes are TRBV6-1 and TRBJ1-2, with D perhaps TRBD1 (5 bases). Germline V gene data show CDR1 as MNHNS and CDR2 as SASEGT. There are 13 residues in the CDR3. The CDR3 loop reads CASTETQGYGYTF. The CDR3 coding sequence is TGTGCCAGCACTGAAACGCAGGGCTATGGCTACACCTTC.

This clone was counted a single time. V usage is TRBV11-2 and J usage is TRBJ2-1; 7 positions match TRBD2. This CDR3 comprises 15 residues. Trimming took 3 bases from V and 5 from J; bases not matched to a gene: 7. Germline V gene sequence: CDR1 SGHAT, CDR2 FQNNGV. The CDR3 DNA is TGTGCCAGCAGCTTGGCCCCGGGGGGAAACAATGAGCAGTTCTTC. It specifies CASSLAPGGNNEQFF.

The V gene is TRBV7-8, the J gene TRBJ2-7; D is ambiguous. The CDR3 is 15 residues long. V lost 4 bases and J lost 0, with 13 bases in between. Germline V gene sequence: CDR1 SGHVS, CDR2 FQNEAQ. CDR3 nucleotide sequence: TGTGCCAGCAGCTCCCGCAGGTTCTCCTCCTACGAGCAGTACTTC. It encodes CASSSRRFSSYEQYF. Full variable domain (outside the CDR3, taken from reference TRBV7-8 and TRBJ2-7): GAGVSQSPRYKVAKRGQDVALRCDPISGHVSLFWYQQALGQGPEFLTYFQNEAQLDKSGLPSDRFFAERPEGSVSTLKIQRTQQEDSAVYLCASSSRRFSSYEQYFGPGTRLTVT.